Listed below are T cell receptor beta chains from one sample, sequenced in a study of T cells in Graves' hyperthyroidism and ophthalmopathy. TCRdb re-derived calls from the multiplex PCR reads in MiXCR, one entry per CDR3 protein. The sample has about 510,000 distinct CDR3 sequences; 46% are singletons. Sequencing used peripheral blood or thyroid tissue (not recorded which). The receptor source for this set is an adult woman with Graves' disease, either hyperthyroidism or ophthalmopathy (not recorded which). Each CDR3 is given with its conserved first and last residue. The D gene is left open where the match is weak. Only part of the rows carry a size: once, few, many, or a class if the clone is expanded.

j_call: TRBJ2-7; clone_size: few; v_call: TRBV6-1; d_call: -; cdr3_aa: CASAGGGLSSYEQYF; cdr3_nt: TGTGCCAGCGCCGGCGGCGGGCTAAGCTCCTACGAGCAGTACTTC
j_call: TRBJ1-1; clone_size: -; v_call: TRBV12-3/TRBV12-4; d_call: -; cdr3_aa: CASSPRFGHRGAGAFF; cdr3_nt: TGTGCCAGCAGTCCCCGTTTTGGGCACCGGGGGGCCGGAGCTTTCTTT
j_call: TRBJ1-2; clone_size: -; v_call: TRBV5-1; d_call: TRBD1; cdr3_aa: CASSFPLGQIYGYTF; cdr3_nt: TGTGCCAGCAGCTTTCCCCTGGGACAGATCTATGGCTACACCTTC
j_call: TRBJ2-6; clone_size: -; v_call: TRBV19; d_call: -; cdr3_aa: CASSIRGGLSGANVLTF; cdr3_nt: TGTGCCAGTAGTATTCGGGGAGGCCTCTCTGGGGCCAACGTCCTGACTTTC
j_call: TRBJ2-5; clone_size: few; v_call: TRBV15; d_call: -; cdr3_aa: CATSNRAETQYF; cdr3_nt: TGTGCCACCAGCAACAGGGCTGAGACCCAGTACTTC
j_call: TRBJ1-6; clone_size: few; v_call: TRBV7-9; d_call: -; cdr3_aa: CASSRGGPLHF; cdr3_nt: TGTGCCAGCAGCCGGGGGGGACCCCTCCACTTT
j_call: TRBJ2-5; clone_size: -; v_call: TRBV7-7; d_call: TRBD2; cdr3_aa: CASSIQREFQETQYF; cdr3_nt: TGTGCTAGCAGCATCCAGCGGGAGTTCCAAGAGACCCAGTACTTC
j_call: TRBJ1-2; clone_size: -; v_call: TRBV7-2; d_call: -; cdr3_aa: CASSPHSGGRQGYTF; cdr3_nt: TGTGCCAGCAGCCCCCATTCTGGGGGGCGGCAGGGCTACACCTTC
j_call: TRBJ2-3; clone_size: -; v_call: TRBV7-3; d_call: TRBD1; cdr3_aa: CASSLGDRGHTDTQYF; cdr3_nt: TGTGCCAGCAGCTTAGGGGACAGGGGGCACACAGATACGCAGTATTTT
j_call: TRBJ2-7; clone_size: -; v_call: TRBV2; d_call: -; cdr3_aa: CASSEPRGGNYEQYF; cdr3_nt: TGTGCCAGCAGTGAGCCAAGGGGGGGTAACTACGAGCAGTACTTC
j_call: TRBJ1-5; clone_size: few; v_call: TRBV4-3; d_call: TRBD1; cdr3_aa: CASSPYLGQPNQPQHF; cdr3_nt: TGCGCCAGCAGCCCTTACTTGGGACAGCCCAATCAGCCCCAGCATTTT
j_call: TRBJ2-6; clone_size: -; v_call: TRBV28; d_call: TRBD1; cdr3_aa: CASYGLTGGNVLTF; cdr3_nt: TGTGCCAGCTATGGTCTCACAGGGGGCAACGTCCTGACTTTC
j_call: TRBJ2-7; clone_size: -; v_call: TRBV7-9; d_call: -; cdr3_aa: CASSLTAGHEQYF; cdr3_nt: TGTGCCAGCAGCTTGACCGCGGGGCACGAGCAGTACTTC
j_call: TRBJ2-5; clone_size: -; v_call: TRBV2; d_call: TRBD2; cdr3_aa: CASTGTSGGAEKTQYF; cdr3_nt: TGTGCCAGCACCGGGACTAGCGGGGGGGCTGAAAAGACCCAGTACTTC
j_call: TRBJ2-5; clone_size: -; v_call: TRBV7-6; d_call: -; cdr3_aa: CASSLVGVRETQYF; cdr3_nt: TGTGCCAGCAGCTTAGTAGGCGTGCGGGAGACCCAGTACTTC
j_call: TRBJ2-7; clone_size: few; v_call: TRBV29-1; d_call: -; cdr3_aa: CSVERGDEQYF; cdr3_nt: TGCAGCGTTGAACGGGGAGACGAGCAGTACTTC
j_call: TRBJ2-5; clone_size: -; v_call: TRBV19; d_call: TRBD2; cdr3_aa: CASSTIAGGQTQYF; cdr3_nt: TGTGCCAGTAGTACCATAGCGGGAGGGCAGACCCAGTACTTC
j_call: TRBJ2-6; clone_size: many; v_call: TRBV19; d_call: -; cdr3_aa: CASSIRGSSGANVLTF; cdr3_nt: TGTGCCAGTAGTATTAGGGGTTCCTCTGGGGCCAACGTCCTGACTTTC
j_call: TRBJ1-5; clone_size: -; v_call: TRBV2; d_call: -; cdr3_aa: CASSEPGVGQPQHF; cdr3_nt: TGTGCCAGCAGTGAACCGGGGGTGGGTCAGCCCCAGCATTTT
j_call: TRBJ1-2; clone_size: -; v_call: TRBV10-3; d_call: -; cdr3_aa: CAISVDSLYGYTF; cdr3_nt: TGTGCCATCAGTGTAGACAGCCTGTATGGCTACACCTTC
j_call: TRBJ1-1; clone_size: many; v_call: TRBV27; d_call: -; cdr3_aa: CASSSASLNTEAFF; cdr3_nt: TGTGCCAGCAGTTCCGCCTCATTGAACACTGAAGCTTTCTTT
j_call: TRBJ1-2; clone_size: -; v_call: TRBV11-2; d_call: -; cdr3_aa: CASSSTDREFNYGYTF; cdr3_nt: TGTGCCAGCAGCTCCACTGACCGAGAATTTAACTATGGCTACACCTTC
j_call: TRBJ1-1; clone_size: many; v_call: TRBV2; d_call: TRBD1; cdr3_aa: CASSVQGETEAFF; cdr3_nt: TGTGCCAGCAGTGTTCAGGGGGAGACTGAAGCTTTCTTT
j_call: TRBJ2-1; clone_size: -; v_call: TRBV20-1; d_call: TRBD2; cdr3_aa: CSVEELAGLYEQFF; cdr3_nt: TGCAGCGTTGAAGAACTAGCGGGATTGTATGAGCAGTTCTTC
j_call: TRBJ1-4; clone_size: many; v_call: TRBV2; d_call: -; cdr3_aa: CASSEDVNSEKLFF; cdr3_nt: TGTGCCAGCAGTGAAGACGTGAATAGTGAAAAACTGTTTTTT
j_call: TRBJ2-5; clone_size: few; v_call: TRBV7-9; d_call: -; cdr3_aa: CASSPRRDLRFQETQYF; cdr3_nt: TGTGCCAGCAGCCCCCGTCGGGACCTTAGGTTTCAAGAGACCCAGTACTTC
j_call: TRBJ1-2; clone_size: -; v_call: TRBV6-5; d_call: TRBD1; cdr3_aa: CASSLRGQGSYGYTF; cdr3_nt: TGTGCCAGCAGTCTACGCGGACAGGGATCCTATGGCTACACCTTC
j_call: TRBJ1-1; clone_size: few; v_call: TRBV7-3; d_call: -; cdr3_aa: CASNFRGPNTEAFF; cdr3_nt: TGTGCCAGCAACTTTAGGGGCCCGAACACTGAAGCTTTCTTT
j_call: TRBJ1-2; clone_size: -; v_call: TRBV28; d_call: -; cdr3_aa: CASSGRLRDYGYTF; cdr3_nt: TGTGCCAGCAGCGGCAGGCTGCGGGACTATGGCTACACCTTC
j_call: TRBJ2-5; clone_size: -; v_call: TRBV10-3; d_call: TRBD1; cdr3_aa: CASSSGQTGEETQYF; cdr3_nt: TGTGCCAGCAGTTCCGGGCAGACAGGGGAGGAGACCCAGTACTTC
j_call: TRBJ1-2; clone_size: many; v_call: TRBV19; d_call: -; cdr3_aa: CASSISKVTNYGYTF; cdr3_nt: TGTGCCAGTAGTATTTCAAAGGTGACGAACTATGGCTACACCTTC
j_call: TRBJ2-5; clone_size: -; v_call: TRBV4-3; d_call: TRBD2; cdr3_aa: CASSQAGLKETQYF; cdr3_nt: TGCGCCAGCAGCCAGGCGGGACTAAAAGAGACCCAGTACTTC
j_call: TRBJ2-7; clone_size: -; v_call: TRBV28; d_call: TRBD2; cdr3_aa: CASIPAGDPLIYEQYF; cdr3_nt: TGTGCCAGCATCCCAGCGGGAGACCCCCTGATCTACGAGCAGTACTTC